This T cell receptor (beta chain) was observed in a study of OX40 agonist ivuxolimab in advanced cancers. Findings of the study overall: The antigen specificity of the peripheral T cells (those that were expanded) was not determined. CD4+ and CD8+ blood T cells expanded clonally by week 6 at 0.1 to 3.0 mg/kg. Partial responders dosed at 0.1-3.0 mg/kg displayed clonal expansion ranking among the lowest. Relative to CD4+, CD8+ T cells held more expanded clones on average.

This CDR3 has 14 residues. In germline, CDR1 is ENHRY, CDR2 SYGVKD. V gave up 0 bases and J gave up 10 bases, with 15 bases separating them. For this clone: The target antigen is unknown.

The protocol was immunoSEQ multiplex PCR, while the TCRdb copy is restricted to in-frame clones and leaves out a portion. This table has around 30,000 clones, roughly nine tenths appearing once. This chain uses TRBV10-3 with TRBJ1-2; no firm D call. This sequence originates from an adult with an advanced solid tumor such as melanoma, head and neck, liver or kidney cancer. The material sequenced was CD4+ or CD8+ T cells sorted from blood, taken in a trial of the OX40 agonist ivuxolimab. This CDR3 is CAISESMSMPAYTF. CDR3 bases: TGTGCCATCAGTGAGTCGATGAGTATGCCAGCCTACACCTTC.